This T cell receptor (beta chain) comes out of a study of shared clonotypes between healthy human individuals. Terminally differentiated effector memory CD45RA+ cells were left out of the naive CD8 fraction, which was CD45RO-negative and positively selected for CCR7. Healthy HIV-negative adults with no recent acute infections or vaccinations were recruited as donors. This was a deep-level run. Some clones are missing from TCRdb's copy, which holds only in-frame ones; the method was immunoSEQ multiplex PCR. In the table there are millions of clones, about 93% of which are singletons. This clone was seen just once. Its antigen is as yet unknown. General study points: With few donors, the genetic and exposure-history diversity represented was limited.

CDR3 length: 16 residues. Germline-derived CDR1 and CDR2 are LNHNV and YYDKDF (reference sequence). Trimming removed 4 bases at V and 1 base at J, with 16 bases between. The TCR was taken from a man aged 18 to 30 in good health. Some clones in this sample may be carry-over from other donors' samples. The sequenced material came from naive CD8+ T cells from PBMCs. The V call is TRBV15, the J call TRBJ2-5; D may correspond to TRBD1 or TRBD2 (5 bases each). The CDR3 loop reads CATSKGSLSLQETQYF. The CDR3 region has the DNA TGTGCCACCAGCAAGGGGAGCTTATCCCTCCAAGAGACCCAGTACTTC.